The entry that follows covers one T cell receptor (beta chain) sequence. There were healthy Caucasian individuals from Russia, aged about 6 to 100, serving as donors. The data were taken from a study of blood T cells in healthy people across ages. Sample-barcoded 5' priming and a J-beta primer mix drove a second PCR of about 6 to 11 cycles. TCRdb re-called the 5' RACE reads with MiXCR, one entry per CDR3 protein. The sample includes about 400,000 distinct CDR3 sequences, more than 45% of them seen just once. Trimming removed 7 bases from V and 4 bases from J, with 13 bases in between. The CDR3 length is 13 residues.

The sequence came from a man aged 55-75 years in good health. Sequencing was carried out using blood. The chain joins TRBV12-3 or TRBV12-4 to TRBJ1-1, with D perhaps TRBD1 (5 bases). CDR3 protein: CASIEWGSTEAFF. CDR3 coding DNA: TGTGCCAGCATCGAATGGGGGTCCACTGAAGCTTTCTTT.